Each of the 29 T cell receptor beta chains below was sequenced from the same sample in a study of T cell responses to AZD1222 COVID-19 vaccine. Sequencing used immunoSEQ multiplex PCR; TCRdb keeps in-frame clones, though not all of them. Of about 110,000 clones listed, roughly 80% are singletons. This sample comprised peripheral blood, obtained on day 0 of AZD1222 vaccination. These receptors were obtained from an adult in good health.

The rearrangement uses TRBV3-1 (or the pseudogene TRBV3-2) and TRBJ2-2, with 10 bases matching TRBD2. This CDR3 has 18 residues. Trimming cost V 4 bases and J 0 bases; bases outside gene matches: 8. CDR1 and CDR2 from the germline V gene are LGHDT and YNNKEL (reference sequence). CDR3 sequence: CASSPRLAGATNTGELFF. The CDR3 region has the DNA TGTGCCAGCAGCCCTAGACTAGCGGGTGCTACGAACACCGGGGAGCTGTTTTTT.

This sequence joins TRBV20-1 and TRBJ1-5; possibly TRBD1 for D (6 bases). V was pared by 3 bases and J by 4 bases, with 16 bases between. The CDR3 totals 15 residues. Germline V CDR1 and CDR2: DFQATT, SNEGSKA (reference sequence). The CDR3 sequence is CSASITGHTNQPQHF. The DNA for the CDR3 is TGCAGTGCTAGTATTACGGGACATACAAATCAGCCCCAGCATTTT.

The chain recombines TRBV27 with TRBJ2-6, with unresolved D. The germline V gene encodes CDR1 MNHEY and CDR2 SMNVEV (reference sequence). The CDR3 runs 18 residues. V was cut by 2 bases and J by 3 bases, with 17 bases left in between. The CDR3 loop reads CASSLLAGVPLGANVLTF. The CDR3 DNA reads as TGTGCCAGCAGTTTACTCGCTGGGGTCCCGCTTGGGGCCAACGTCCTGACTTTC.

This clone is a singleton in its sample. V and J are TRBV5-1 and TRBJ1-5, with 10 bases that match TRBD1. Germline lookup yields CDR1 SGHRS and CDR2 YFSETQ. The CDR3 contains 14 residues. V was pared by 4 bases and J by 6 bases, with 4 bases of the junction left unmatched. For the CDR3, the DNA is TGCGCCAGCAGCGAGGGACAGGGGAGTCAGCCCCAGCATTTT. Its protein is CASSEGQGSQPQHF.

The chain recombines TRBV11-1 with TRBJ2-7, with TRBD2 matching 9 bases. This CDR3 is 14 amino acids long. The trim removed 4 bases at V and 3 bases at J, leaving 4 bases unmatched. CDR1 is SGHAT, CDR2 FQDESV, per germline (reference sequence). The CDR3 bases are TGTGCCAGCAGCTCCTTTAGCGGGGGCTACGAGCAGTACTTC. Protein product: CASSSFSGGYEQYF.

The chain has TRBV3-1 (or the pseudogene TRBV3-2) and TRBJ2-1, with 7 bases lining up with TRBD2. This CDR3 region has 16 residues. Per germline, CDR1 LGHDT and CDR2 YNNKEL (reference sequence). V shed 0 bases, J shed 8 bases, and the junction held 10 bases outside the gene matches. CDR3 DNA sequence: TGTGCCAGCAGCCAAGAGGGAGGCGGGAGCGTCGATGAGCAGTTCTTC. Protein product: CASSQEGGGSVDEQFF.

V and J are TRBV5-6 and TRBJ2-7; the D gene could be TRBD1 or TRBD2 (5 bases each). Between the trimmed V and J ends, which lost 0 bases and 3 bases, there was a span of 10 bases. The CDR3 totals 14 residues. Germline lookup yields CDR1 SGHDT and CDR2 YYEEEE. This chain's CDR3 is CASSLDRRNYEQYF. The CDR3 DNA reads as TGTGCCAGCAGCTTGGACAGGAGGAACTACGAGCAGTACTTC.

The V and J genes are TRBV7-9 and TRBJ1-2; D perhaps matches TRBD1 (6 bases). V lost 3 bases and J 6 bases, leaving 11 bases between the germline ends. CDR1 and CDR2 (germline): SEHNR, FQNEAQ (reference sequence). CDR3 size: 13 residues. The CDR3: CASSLVQGHGYTF. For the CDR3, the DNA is TGTGCCAGCAGCTTGGTACAGGGCCATGGCTACACCTTC.

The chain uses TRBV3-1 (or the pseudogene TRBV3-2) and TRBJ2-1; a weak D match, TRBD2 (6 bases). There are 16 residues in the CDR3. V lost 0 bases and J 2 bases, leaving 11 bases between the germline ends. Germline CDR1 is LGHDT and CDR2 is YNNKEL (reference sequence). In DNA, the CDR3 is TGTGCCAGCAGCCAAGATTCTGGCGGGACCTACAATGAGCAGTTCTTC. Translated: CASSQDSGGTYNEQFF.

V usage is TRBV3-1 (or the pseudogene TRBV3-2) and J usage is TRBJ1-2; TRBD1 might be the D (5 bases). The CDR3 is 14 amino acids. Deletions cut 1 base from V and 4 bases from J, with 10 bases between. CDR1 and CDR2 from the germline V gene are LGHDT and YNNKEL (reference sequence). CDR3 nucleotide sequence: TGTGCCAGCAGCCAAGCAGGGTACGGCTATGGCTACACCTTC. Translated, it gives CASSQAGYGYGYTF.

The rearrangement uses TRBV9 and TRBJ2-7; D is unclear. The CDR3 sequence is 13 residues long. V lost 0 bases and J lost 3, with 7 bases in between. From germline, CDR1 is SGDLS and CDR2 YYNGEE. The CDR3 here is CASSVDGGYEQYF. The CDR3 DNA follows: TGTGCCAGCAGCGTAGATGGCGGCTACGAGCAGTACTTC.

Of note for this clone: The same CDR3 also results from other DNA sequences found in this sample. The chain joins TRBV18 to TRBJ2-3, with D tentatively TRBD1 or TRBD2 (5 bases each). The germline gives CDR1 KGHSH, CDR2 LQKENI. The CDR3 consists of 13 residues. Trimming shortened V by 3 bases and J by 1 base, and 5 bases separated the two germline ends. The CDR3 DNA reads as TGTGCCAGCTCACCGGGGGGCACAGATACGCAGTATTTT. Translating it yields CASSPGGTDTQYF.

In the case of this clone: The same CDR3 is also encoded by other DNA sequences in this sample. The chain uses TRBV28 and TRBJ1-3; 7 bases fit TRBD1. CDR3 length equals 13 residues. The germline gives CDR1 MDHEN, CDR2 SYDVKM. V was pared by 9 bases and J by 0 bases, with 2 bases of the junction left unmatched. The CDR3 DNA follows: TGTGCCAGTCGGGACAGCTCTGGAAACACCATATATTTT. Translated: CASRDSSGNTIYF.

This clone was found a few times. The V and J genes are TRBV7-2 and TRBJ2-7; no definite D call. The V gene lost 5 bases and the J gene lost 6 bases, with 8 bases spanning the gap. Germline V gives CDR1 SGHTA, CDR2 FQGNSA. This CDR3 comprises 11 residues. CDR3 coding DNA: TGTGCCAGCAGCCCGCGGATCGAGCAGTACTTC. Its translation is CASSPRIEQYF.

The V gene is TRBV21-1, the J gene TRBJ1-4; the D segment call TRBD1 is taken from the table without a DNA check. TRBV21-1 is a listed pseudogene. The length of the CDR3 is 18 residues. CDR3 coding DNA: TGTGCCAGCAGCAGGTCGGACAGGGTGGGAGAGACTAATGAAAAACTGTTTTTT. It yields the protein CASSRSDRVGETNEKLFF.

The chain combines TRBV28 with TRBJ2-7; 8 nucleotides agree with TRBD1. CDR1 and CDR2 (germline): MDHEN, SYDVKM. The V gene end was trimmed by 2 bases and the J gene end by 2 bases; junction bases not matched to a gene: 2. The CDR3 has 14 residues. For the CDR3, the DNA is TGTGCCAGCAGTTTAATACAGGGGGCCTACGAGCAGTACTTC. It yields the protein CASSLIQGAYEQYF.

The DNA for the CDR3 is TGTGCCAGCAGCCAAGACCAAGATAATGAAAAACTGTTTTTT. Protein product: CASSQDQDNEKLFF. V gene TRBV4-2 combines with J gene TRBJ1-4; D is undetermined. Germline V gene lookup returns CDR1 LGHNA and CDR2 YNFKEQ. This CDR3 spans 14 amino acids. Trimming cost V 0 bases and J 4 bases, with 6 bases left between them.

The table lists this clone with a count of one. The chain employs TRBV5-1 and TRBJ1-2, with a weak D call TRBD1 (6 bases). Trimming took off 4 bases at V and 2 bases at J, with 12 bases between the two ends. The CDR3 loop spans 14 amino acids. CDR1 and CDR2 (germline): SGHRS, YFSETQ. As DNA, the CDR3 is TGCGCCAGCAGCCCAGACACAGGGAACTATGGCTACACCTTC. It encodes CASSPDTGNYGYTF. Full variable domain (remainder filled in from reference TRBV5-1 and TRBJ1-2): KAGVTQTPRYLIKTRGQQVTLSCSPISGHRSVSWYQQTPGQGLQFLFEYFSETQRNKGNFPGRFSGRQFSNSRSEMNVSTLELGDSALYLCASSPDTGNYGYTFGSGTRLTVV.

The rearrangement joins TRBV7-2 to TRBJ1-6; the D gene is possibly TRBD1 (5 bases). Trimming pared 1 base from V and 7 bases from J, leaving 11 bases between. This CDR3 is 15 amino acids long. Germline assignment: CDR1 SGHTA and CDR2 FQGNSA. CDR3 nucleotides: TGTGCCAGCAGCTTAGTTCGGGGGTTCAATTCACCCCTCCACTTT. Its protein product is CASSLVRGFNSPLHF.

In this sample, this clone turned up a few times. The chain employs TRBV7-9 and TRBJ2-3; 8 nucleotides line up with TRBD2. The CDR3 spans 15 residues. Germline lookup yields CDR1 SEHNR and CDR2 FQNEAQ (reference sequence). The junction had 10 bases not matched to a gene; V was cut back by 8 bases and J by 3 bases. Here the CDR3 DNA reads TGTGCCAGCCAAAGCGGGAGTGATTCGACAGATACGCAGTATTTT. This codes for CASQSGSDSTDTQYF.

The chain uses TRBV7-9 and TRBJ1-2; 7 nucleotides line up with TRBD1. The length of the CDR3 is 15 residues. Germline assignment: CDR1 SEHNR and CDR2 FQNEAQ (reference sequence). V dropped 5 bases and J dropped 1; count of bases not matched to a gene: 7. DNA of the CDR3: TGTGCCAGCAGCGCACAGGGGACAAGTAACTATGGCTACACCTTC. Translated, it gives CASSAQGTSNYGYTF.

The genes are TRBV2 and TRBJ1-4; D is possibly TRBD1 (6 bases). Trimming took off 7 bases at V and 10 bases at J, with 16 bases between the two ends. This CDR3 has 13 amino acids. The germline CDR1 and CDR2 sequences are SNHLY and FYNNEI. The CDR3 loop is CASKTSGGGKLFF. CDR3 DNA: TGTGCCAGCAAAACCAGCGGGGGCGGAAAACTGTTTTTT.

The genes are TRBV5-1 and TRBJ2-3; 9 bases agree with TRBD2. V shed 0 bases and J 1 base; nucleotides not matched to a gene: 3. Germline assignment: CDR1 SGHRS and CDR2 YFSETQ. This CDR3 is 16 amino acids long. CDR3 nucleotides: TGCGCCAGCAGCTTGGACGCTAGCGGGGGCACAGATACGCAGTATTTT. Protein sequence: CASSLDASGGTDTQYF.

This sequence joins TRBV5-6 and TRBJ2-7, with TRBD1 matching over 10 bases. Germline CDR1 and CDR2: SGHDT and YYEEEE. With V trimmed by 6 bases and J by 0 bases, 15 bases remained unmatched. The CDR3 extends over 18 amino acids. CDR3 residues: CASTSSRDRGGNSYEQYF. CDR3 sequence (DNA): TGTGCCAGCACCTCGTCCCGGGACAGGGGTGGAAACTCCTACGAGCAGTACTTC.

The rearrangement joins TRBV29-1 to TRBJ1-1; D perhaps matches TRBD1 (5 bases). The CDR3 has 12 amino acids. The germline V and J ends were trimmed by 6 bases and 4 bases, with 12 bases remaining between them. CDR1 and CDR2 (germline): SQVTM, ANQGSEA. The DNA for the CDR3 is TGCAGCGTGGCGGGGCGGTCCACTGAAGCTTTCTTT. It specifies CSVAGRSTEAFF.

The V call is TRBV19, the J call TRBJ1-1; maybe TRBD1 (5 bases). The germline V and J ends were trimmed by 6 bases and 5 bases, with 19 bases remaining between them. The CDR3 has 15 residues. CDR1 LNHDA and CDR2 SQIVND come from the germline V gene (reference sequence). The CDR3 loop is CASSPVVGTGTEAFF. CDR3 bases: TGTGCCAGTAGCCCCGTGGTAGGGACGGGAACTGAAGCTTTCTTT.

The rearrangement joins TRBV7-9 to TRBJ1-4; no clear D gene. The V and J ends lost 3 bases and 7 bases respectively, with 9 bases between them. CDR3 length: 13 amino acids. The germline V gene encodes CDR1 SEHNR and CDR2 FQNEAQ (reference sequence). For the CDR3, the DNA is TGTGCCAGCAGCTTGTGGACTGCTGAAAAACTGTTTTTT. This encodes CASSLWTAEKLFF.

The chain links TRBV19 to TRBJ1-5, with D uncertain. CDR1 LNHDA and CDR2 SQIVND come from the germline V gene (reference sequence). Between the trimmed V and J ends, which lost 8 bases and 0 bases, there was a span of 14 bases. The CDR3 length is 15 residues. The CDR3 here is CASRLSGNSNQPQHF. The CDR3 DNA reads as TGTGCCAGTCGTTTATCGGGAAATAGCAATCAGCCCCAGCATTTT.

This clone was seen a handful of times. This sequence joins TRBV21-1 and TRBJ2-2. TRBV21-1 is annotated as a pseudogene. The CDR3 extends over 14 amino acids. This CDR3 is CASVEDTLDGELFF. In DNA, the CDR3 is TGTGCCAGCGTGGAGGACACCTTAGACGGGGAGCTGTTTTTT.